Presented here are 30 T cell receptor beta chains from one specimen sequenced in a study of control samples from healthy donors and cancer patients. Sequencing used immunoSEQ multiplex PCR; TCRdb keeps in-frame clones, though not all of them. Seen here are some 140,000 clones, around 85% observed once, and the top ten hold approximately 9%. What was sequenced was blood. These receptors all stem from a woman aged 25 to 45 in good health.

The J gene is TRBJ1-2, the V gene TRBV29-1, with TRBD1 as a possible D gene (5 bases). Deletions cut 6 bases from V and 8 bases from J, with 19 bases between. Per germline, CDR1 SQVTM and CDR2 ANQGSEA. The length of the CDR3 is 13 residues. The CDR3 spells CSVHGQGLGGYTF. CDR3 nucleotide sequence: TGCAGCGTCCACGGGCAGGGACTCGGAGGCTACACCTTC.

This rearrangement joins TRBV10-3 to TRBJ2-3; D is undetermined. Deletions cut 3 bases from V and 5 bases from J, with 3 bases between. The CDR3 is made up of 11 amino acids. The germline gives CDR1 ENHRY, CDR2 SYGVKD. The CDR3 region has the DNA TGTGCCATCAGTGATCAAGATACGCAGTATTTT. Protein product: CAISDQDTQYF.

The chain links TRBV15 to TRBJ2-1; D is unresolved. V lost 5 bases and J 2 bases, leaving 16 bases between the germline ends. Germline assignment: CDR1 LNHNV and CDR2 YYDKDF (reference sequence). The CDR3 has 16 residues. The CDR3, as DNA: TGTGCCACCAGCCGCCCCGGAGATGGGCCCTACAATGAGCAGTTCTTC. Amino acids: CATSRPGDGPYNEQFF.

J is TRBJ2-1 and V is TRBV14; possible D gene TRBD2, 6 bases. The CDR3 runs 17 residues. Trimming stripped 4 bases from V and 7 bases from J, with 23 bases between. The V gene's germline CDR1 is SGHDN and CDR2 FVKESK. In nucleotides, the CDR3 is TGTGCCAGCAGCCGAGGGGTTAATCTCGGGAGTGGGAATGAGCAGTTCTTC. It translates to CASSRGVNLGSGNEQFF.

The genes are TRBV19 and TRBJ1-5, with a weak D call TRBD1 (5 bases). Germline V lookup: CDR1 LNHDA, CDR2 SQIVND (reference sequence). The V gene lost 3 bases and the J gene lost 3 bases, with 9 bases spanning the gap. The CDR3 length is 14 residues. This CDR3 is CASSMTGDNQPQHF. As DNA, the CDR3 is TGTGCCAGTAGTATGACGGGGGACAATCAGCCCCAGCATTTT.

This chain's CDR3 is CASSLQRRETQYF. Here the CDR3 DNA reads TGTGCCAGCAGCCTGCAACGGAGAGAGACCCAGTACTTC. V usage is TRBV7-8 and J usage is TRBJ2-5; D gene ambiguous. CDR1 is SGHVS and CDR2 is FQNEAQ in the germline V gene. This CDR3 comprises 13 residues. Trimming removed 5 bases from V and 4 bases from J, with 11 bases in between.

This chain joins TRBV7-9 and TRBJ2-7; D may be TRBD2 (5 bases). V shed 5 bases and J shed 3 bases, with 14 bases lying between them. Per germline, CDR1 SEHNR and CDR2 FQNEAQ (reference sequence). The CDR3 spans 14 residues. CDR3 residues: CASSKVVRDYEQYF. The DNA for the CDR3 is TGTGCCAGCAGCAAAGTAGTCCGGGACTACGAGCAGTACTTC.

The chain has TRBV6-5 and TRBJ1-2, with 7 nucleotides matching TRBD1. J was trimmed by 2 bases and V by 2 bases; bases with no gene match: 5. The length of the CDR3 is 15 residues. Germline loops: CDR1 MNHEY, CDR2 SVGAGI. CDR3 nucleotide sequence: TGTGCCAGCAGTTACCTGGACAGGACCAACTATGGCTACACCTTC. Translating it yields CASSYLDRTNYGYTF.

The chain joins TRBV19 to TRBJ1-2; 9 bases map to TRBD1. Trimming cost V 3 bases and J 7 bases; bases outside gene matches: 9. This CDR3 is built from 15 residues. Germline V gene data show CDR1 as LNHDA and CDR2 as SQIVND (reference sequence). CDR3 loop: CASSITGGQARGYTF. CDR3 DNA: TGTGCCAGTAGTATCACAGGGGGCCAAGCCCGTGGCTACACCTTC. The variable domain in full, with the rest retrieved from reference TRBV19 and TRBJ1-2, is DGGITQSPKYLFRKEGQNVTLSCEQNLNHDAMYWYRQDPGQGLRLIYYSQIVNDFQKGDIAEGYSVSREKKESFPLTVTSAQKNPTAFYLCASSITGGQARGYTFGSGTRLTVV.

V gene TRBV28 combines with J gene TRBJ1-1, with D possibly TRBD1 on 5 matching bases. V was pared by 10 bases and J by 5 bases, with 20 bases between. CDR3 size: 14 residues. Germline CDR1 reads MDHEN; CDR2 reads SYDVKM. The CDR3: CATSRLRGRTEAFF. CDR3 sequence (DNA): TGTGCCACCTCCCGTTTGAGGGGACGGACTGAAGCTTTCTTT. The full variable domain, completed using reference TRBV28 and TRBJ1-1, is DVKVTQSSRYLVKRTGEKVFLECVQDMDHENMFWYRQDPGLGLRLIYFSYDVKMKEKGDIPEGYSVSREKKERFSLILESASTNQTSMYLCATSRLRGRTEAFFGQGTRLTVV.

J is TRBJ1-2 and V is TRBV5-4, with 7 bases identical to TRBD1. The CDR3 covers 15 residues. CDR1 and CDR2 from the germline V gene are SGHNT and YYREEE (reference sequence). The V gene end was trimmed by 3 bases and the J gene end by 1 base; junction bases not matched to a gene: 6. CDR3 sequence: CASSSRTGVNYGYTF. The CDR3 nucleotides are TGTGCCAGCAGCTCCCGGACAGGTGTTAACTATGGCTACACCTTC.

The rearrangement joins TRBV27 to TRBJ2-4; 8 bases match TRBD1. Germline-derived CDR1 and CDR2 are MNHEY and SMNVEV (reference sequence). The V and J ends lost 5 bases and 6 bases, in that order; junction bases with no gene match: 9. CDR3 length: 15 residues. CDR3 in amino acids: CASSPNDRGRNIQYF. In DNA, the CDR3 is TGTGCCAGCAGTCCGAATGACAGGGGTAGAAACATTCAGTACTTC.

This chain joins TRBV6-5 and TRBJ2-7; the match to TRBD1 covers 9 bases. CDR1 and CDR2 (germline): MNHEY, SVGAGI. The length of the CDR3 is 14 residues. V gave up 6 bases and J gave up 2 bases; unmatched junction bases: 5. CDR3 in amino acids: CASSRGTGTYEQYF. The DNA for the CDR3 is TGTGCCAGCAGCCGCGGGACAGGGACCTACGAGCAGTACTTC.

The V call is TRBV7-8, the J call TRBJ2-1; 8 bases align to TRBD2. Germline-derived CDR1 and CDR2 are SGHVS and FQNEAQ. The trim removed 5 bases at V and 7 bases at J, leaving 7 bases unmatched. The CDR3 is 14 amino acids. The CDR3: CASSPRGGSNEQFF. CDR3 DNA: TGTGCCAGCAGCCCCCGGGGGGGCTCGAATGAGCAGTTCTTC. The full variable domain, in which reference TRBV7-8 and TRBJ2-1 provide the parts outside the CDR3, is GAGVSQSPRYKVAKRGQDVALRCDPISGHVSLFWYQQALGQGPEFLTYFQNEAQLDKSGLPSDRFFAERPEGSVSTLKIQRTQQEDSAVYLCASSPRGGSNEQFFGPGTRLTVL.

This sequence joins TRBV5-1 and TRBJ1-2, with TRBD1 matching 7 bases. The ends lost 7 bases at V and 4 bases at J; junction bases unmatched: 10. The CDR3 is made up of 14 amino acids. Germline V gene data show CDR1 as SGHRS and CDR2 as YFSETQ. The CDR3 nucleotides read TGCGCCAGCCGACTTACCGGGACAGCCTATGGCTACACCTTC. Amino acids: CASRLTGTAYGYTF.

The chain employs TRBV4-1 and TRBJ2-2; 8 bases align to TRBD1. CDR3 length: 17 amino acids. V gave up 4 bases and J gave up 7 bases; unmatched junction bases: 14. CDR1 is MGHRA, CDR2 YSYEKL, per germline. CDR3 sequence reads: CASSRYRQGSEGGELFF. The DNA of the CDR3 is TGCGCCAGCAGCCGATACAGACAGGGGTCTGAGGGCGGGGAGCTGTTTTTT.

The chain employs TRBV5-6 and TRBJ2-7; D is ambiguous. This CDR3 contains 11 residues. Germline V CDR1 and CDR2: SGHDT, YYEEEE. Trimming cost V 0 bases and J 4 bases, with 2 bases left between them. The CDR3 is CASSLGYEQYF. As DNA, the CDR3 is TGTGCCAGCAGCTTGGGGTACGAGCAGTACTTC. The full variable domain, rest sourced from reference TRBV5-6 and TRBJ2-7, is DAGVTQSPTHLIKTRGQQVTLRCSPKSGHDTVSWYQQALGQGPQFIFQYYEEEERQRGNFPDRFSGHQFPNYSSELNVNALLLGDSALYLCASSLGYEQYFGPGTRLTVT.

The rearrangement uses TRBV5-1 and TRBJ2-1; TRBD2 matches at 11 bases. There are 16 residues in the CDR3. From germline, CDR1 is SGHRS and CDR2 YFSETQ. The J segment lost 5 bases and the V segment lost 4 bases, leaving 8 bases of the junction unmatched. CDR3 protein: CASSNGGSGRDNEQFF. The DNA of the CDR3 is TGCGCCAGCAGCAACGGAGGTAGCGGGAGGGACAATGAGCAGTTCTTC.

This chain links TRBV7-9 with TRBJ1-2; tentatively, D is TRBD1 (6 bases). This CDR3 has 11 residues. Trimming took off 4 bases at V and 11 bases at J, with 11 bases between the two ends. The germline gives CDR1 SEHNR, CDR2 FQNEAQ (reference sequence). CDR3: CASSSRTAYTF. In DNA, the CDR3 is TGTGCCAGCAGCTCCCGGACAGCGTACACCTTC. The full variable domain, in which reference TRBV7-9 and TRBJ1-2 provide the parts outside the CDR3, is DTGVSQNPRHKITKRGQNVTFRCDPISEHNRLYWYRQTLGQGPEFLTYFQNEAQLEKSRLLSDRFSAERPKGSFSTLEIQRTEQGDSAMYLCASSSRTAYTFGSGTRLTVV.

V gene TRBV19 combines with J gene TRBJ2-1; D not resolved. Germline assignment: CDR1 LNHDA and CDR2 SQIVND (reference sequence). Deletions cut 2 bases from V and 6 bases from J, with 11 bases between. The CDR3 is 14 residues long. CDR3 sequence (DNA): TGTGCCAGTAGTATATCCGGAGTGAGCAATGAGCAGTTCTTC. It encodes CASSISGVSNEQFF.

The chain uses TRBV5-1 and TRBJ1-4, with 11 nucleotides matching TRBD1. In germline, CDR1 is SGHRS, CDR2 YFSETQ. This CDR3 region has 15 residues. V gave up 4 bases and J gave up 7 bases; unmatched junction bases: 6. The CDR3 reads CASSPGGQGGEKLFF. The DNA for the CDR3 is TGCGCCAGCAGCCCAGGGGGACAGGGGGGTGAAAAACTGTTTTTT.

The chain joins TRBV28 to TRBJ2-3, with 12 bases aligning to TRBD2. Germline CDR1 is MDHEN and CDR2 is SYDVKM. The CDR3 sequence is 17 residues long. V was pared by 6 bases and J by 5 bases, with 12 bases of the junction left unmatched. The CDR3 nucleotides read TGTGCCAGCAGCGCACCTCGACTAGCGGGAGTTCTAGATACGCAGTATTTT. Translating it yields CASSAPRLAGVLDTQYF.

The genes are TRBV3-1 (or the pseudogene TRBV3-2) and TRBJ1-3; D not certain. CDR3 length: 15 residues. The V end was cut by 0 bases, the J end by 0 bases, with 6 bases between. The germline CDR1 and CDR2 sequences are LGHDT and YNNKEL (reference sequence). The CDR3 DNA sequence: TGTGCCAGCAGCCAAGATGCCAGCTCTGGAAACACCATATATTTT. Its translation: CASSQDASSGNTIYF.

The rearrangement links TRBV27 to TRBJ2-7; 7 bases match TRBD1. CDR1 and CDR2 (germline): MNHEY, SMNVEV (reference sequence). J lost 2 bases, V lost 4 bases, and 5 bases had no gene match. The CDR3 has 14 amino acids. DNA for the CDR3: TGTGCCAGCAGTTATTCCGGACAGGCCTACGAGCAGTACTTC. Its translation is CASSYSGQAYEQYF.

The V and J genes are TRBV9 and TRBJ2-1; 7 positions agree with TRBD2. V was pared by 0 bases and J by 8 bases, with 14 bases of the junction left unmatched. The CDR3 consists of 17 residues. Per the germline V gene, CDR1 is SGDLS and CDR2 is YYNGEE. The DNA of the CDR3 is TGTGCCAGCAGCGTAGGGGTTCGGGGGAGGGCCAGAGATGAGCAGTTCTTC. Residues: CASSVGVRGRARDEQFF.

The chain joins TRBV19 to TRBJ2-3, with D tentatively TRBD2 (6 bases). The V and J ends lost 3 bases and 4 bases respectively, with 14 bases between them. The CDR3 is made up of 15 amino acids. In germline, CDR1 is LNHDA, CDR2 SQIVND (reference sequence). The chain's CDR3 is CASSMVGSGADTQYF. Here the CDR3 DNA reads TGTGCCAGTAGTATGGTCGGGAGTGGTGCAGATACGCAGTATTTT.

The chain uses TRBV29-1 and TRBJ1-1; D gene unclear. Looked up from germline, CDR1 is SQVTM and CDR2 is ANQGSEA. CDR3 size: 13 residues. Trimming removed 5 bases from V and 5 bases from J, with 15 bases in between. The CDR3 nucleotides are TGCAGCGTTTCTATGGATCCCAGGACTGAAGCTTTCTTT. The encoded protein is CSVSMDPRTEAFF.

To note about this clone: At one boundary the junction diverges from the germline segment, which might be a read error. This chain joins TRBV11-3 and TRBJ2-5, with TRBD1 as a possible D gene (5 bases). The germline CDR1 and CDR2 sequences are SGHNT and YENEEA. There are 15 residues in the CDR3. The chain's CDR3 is CASSLGVRAEETQYF. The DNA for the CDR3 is TGTGCCAGCAGTTTAGGGGTCAGGGCGGAAGAGACCCAGTACTTC.

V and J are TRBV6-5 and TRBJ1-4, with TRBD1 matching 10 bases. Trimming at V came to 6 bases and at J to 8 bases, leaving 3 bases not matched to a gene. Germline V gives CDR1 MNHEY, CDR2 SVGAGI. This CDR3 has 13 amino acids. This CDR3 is CASSGDRGEKLFF. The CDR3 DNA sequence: TGTGCCAGCAGCGGGGACAGGGGAGAAAAACTGTTTTTT.

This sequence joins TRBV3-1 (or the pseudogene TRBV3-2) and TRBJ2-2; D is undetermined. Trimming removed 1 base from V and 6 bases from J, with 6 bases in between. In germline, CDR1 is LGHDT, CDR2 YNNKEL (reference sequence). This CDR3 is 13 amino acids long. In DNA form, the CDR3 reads TGTGCCAGCAGCCAAGGGGTGGCCGGGGAGCTGTTTTTT. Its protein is CASSQGVAGELFF.